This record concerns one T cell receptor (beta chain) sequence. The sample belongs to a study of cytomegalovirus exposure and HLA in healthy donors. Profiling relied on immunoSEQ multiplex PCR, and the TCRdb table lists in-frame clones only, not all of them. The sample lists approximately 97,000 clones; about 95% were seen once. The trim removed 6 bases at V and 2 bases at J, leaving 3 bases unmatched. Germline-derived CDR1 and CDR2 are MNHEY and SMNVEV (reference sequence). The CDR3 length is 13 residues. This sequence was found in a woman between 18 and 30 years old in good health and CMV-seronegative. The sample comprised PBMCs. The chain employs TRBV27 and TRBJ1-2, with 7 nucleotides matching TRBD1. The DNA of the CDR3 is TGTGCCAGCAGAATGACAGGGAACTATGGCTACACCTTC. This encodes CASRMTGNYGYTF.